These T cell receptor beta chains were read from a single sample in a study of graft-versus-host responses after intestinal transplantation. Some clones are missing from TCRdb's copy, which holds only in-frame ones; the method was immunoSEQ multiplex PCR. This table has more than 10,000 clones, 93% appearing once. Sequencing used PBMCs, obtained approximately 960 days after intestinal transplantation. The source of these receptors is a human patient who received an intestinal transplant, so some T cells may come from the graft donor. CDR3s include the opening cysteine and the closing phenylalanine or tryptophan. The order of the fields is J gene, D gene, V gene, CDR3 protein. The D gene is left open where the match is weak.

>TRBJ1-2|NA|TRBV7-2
CASHNPPRPLNYGYTF
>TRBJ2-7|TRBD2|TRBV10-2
CASSAQGGASYEQYF
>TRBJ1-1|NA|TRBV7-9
CASTAGLNTEAFF
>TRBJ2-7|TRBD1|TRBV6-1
CASSPWTGYEQYF
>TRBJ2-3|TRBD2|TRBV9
CASSVGNGGAEDTQYF
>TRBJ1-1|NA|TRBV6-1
CASSEGRRPEAFF
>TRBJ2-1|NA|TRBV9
CASSAPAGKAENNEQFF
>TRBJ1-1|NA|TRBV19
CASTGYMNTEAFF
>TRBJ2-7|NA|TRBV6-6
CASSYSSGAYEQYF
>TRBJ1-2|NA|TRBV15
CATSPLDPSYGYTF
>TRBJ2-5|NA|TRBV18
CASSPLAQETQYF
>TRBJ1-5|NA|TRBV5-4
CASSRGGQPQHF
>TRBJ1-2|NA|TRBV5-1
CASSLAGDKFNYGYTF
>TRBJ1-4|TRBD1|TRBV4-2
CASSPPTGENEKLFF
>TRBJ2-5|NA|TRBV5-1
CASSSGPQETQYF
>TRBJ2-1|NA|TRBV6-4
CASSERAYNEQFF
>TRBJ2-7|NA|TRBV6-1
CASSEEQAGAYEQYF
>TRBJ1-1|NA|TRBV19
CASSTPAGREAFF
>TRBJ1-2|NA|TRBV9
CASSAPMGYTF
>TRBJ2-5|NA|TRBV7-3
CASSLRGSQETQYF
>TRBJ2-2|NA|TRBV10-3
CAISLGRTANTGELFF
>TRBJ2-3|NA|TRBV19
CASSKSLGRSTDTQYF
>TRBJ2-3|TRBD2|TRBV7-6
CASSLGTSGVSTQYF
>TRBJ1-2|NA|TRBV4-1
CASRRGENYGYTF
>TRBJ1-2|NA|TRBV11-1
CATDWRGGYTF
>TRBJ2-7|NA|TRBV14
CASSSTGPYNEQYF
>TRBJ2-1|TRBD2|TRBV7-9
CASSFSLAGAEQFF
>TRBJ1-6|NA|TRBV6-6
CASSYGVHSPLHF
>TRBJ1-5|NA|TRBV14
CASSQDAHQPQHF
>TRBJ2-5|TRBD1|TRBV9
CASSVDRGPGETQYF
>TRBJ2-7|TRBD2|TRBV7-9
CASSLEAGITYEQYF
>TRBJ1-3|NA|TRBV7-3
CASSPHGGGSGNTIYF
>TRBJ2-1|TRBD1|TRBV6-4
CASSEGTGSYNEQFF
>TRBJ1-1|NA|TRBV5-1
CASSLGVQAMNTEAFF
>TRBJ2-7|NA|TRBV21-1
CASSKDPGPTYEQYF
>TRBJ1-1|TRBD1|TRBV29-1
CGTAAGRAFF
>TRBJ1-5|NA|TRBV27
CASSPLRQPQHF